This TCR beta chain was captured in a study of beta chain features in type 1 diabetes. Germline V gene sequence: CDR1 LNHDA, CDR2 SQIVND (reference sequence). Trimming cost V 5 bases and J 2 bases, with 13 bases left between them. The CDR3 has 14 amino acids. Every isolated RNA sample was fully reverse transcribed, so sequencing captured expressed TCRB transcripts. This table comes from immunoSEQ multiplex PCR, and its TCRdb copy is limited to in-frame clones, with some not included. The sample records some 700,000 clones, 13% being singletons. Findings of the study overall: Moderately but significantly shorter TCRB CDR3s were found in Type 1 diabetes patients in all four CD4+ subsets.

This clone was detected only a few times. The antigen remains undetermined. The clonotype was recovered from a young man with type 1 diabetes. The chain couples TRBV19 to TRBJ2-7; D is uncertain. Sequences were obtained from naive CD4+ T cells from blood. The CDR3: CASSPSRATYEQYF. The CDR3 nucleotides read TGTGCCAGTAGTCCTTCTCGGGCCACCTACGAGCAGTACTTC.